In this sample, the clone carrying this T cell receptor (beta chain) turned up many times. Its antigen is unidentified. V was pared by 4 bases and J by 6 bases, with 15 bases between. Germline values: CDR1 SGHRS, CDR2 YFSETQ. There are 14 residues in the CDR3. Primed by a sample-barcoded 5' primer and a J-beta primer mix, a second PCR proceeded for roughly 6 to 12 cycles. Every cDNA molecule bore a tag from a template-switch adaptor containing 12 random nucleotides. TCRdb re-called the 5' RACE reads with MiXCR, one entry per CDR3 protein. Of about 1.7 million distinct CDR3 sequences detected, roughly 30% appear once; the ten largest clones hold 7.7%. The data were taken from a study of blood T cells in healthy people across ages. Overall study results and limits: The study lacked donor CMV status, which possibly confounded expanded clonotype changes.

This sequence joins TRBV5-1 and TRBJ2-3; maybe TRBD1 (5 bases). Sequencing was carried out using blood. The receptor comes from a woman younger than 45 in good health. CDR3 loop: CASSLGTSGDTQYF. CDR3 nucleotides: TGCGCCAGCAGCCTCGGAACCTCAGGGGATACGCAGTATTTT.